The 24 T cell receptor beta chains presented below share a single source sample, sequenced in a study of memory CD4+ T cells and cytomegalovirus serostatus. The sort gate was single viable CD3+CD4+CD8-CD45RO+ cells for memory CD4+ T cells. TCRdb keeps only in-frame clones here, not all; method: immunoSEQ multiplex PCR. The table has some 44,000 clones, around 76% seen once. Sequencing was performed on memory CD4+ T cells from blood. The receptors derive from an adult in good health and CMV-seronegative.

The genes are TRBV14 and TRBJ2-5; 7 positions agree with TRBD1. V was clipped by 4 bases and J by 5 bases; unmatched bases: 10. CDR3 length equals 15 residues. CDR1 and CDR2 from the germline V gene are SGHDN and FVKESK. DNA for the CDR3: TGTGCCAGCAGCCCCAGACAGGGTGGGATGGAGACCCAGTACTTC. It is translated as CASSPRQGGMETQYF.

The rearrangement uses TRBV28 and TRBJ2-7, with a weak D call TRBD2 (5 bases). Trimming pared 9 bases from V and 2 bases from J, leaving 14 bases between. Looked up from germline, CDR1 is MDHEN and CDR2 is SYDVKM. CDR3 length equals 13 residues. CDR3 coding DNA: TGTGCCAGGGACTTAAAAACGACCTACGAGCAGTACTTC. This sequence encodes CARDLKTTYEQYF.

The genes are TRBV7-3 and TRBJ2-3, with 8 bases identical to TRBD2. The V gene end was trimmed by 4 bases and the J gene end by 2 bases; junction bases not matched to a gene: 2. This CDR3 has 14 amino acids. The germline CDR1 and CDR2 sequences are SGHTA and FQGTGA. CDR3 DNA: TGTGCCAGCAGCTCGACTAGCGCCACAGATACGCAGTATTTT. Amino acids: CASSSTSATDTQYF.

The chain links TRBV29-1 to TRBJ2-7; D unresolved. CDR1 and CDR2 (germline): SQVTM, ANQGSEA. Trimming left V 6 bases short and J 0 bases short, with 6 bases between. The CDR3 contains 11 residues. The CDR3 protein is CSVRSSYEQYF. The CDR3 nucleotides are TGCAGCGTGCGGAGCTCCTACGAGCAGTACTTC.

V is TRBV28 and J is TRBJ2-7; D gene uncertain. CDR3 length equals 12 residues. V dropped 5 bases and J dropped 4 bases, with 9 bases sitting between them. Germline values: CDR1 MDHEN, CDR2 SYDVKM. In DNA form, the CDR3 reads TGTGCCAGCAGTCTATCACTATACGAGCAGTACTTC. Translation gives CASSLSLYEQYF.

This chain uses TRBV5-8 with TRBJ1-1, with TRBD1 matching over 10 bases. V gave up 5 bases and J gave up 4 bases; unmatched junction bases: 2. The CDR3 covers 13 residues. The germline gives CDR1 SGHTS, CDR2 YDEGEE. The DNA for the CDR3 is TGTGCCAGCAGTCGGACAGGGGGCACTGAAGCTTTCTTT. Protein: CASSRTGGTEAFF.

This clone came up once. The DNA for the CDR3 is TGTGCCAGCGCGAGGGAAGGGGGGAATGAAAAACTGTTTTTT. Protein: CASAREGGNEKLFF. The chain combines TRBV2 with TRBJ1-4, with a tentative D call TRBD1 (6 bases). The V end was cut by 8 bases, the J end by 5 bases, with 15 bases between. The CDR3 totals 14 residues. Germline V lookup: CDR1 SNHLY, CDR2 FYNNEI.

The V call is TRBV6-6, the J call TRBJ1-1; 8 bases are a match to TRBD1. V trimming: 6 bases; J trimming: 2 bases; junction bases outside the gene matches: 8. The CDR3 has 15 residues. The germline V gene encodes CDR1 MNHNY and CDR2 SVGAGI (reference sequence). The CDR3 nucleotides are TGTGCCAGCAGCTACAGGGGGGGGACCAACACTGAAGCTTTCTTT. Its protein product is CASSYRGGTNTEAFF.

The CDR3, as DNA: TGTGCCACCAGCGCCGGGTGGGACTATGGCTACACCTTC. Protein: CATSAGWDYGYTF. The rearrangement links TRBV15 to TRBJ1-2; D remains unclear. Trimming removed 5 bases at V and 3 bases at J, with 10 bases between. The CDR3 runs 13 residues. CDR1 is LNHNV and CDR2 is YYDKDF in the germline V gene (reference sequence). The variable domain in full, with the rest retrieved from reference TRBV15 and TRBJ1-2, is DAMVIQNPRYQVTQFGKPVTLSCSQTLNHNVMYWYQQKSSQAPKLLFHYYDKDFNNEADTPDNFQSRRPNTSFCFLDIRSPGLGDTAMYLCATSAGWDYGYTFGSGTRLTVV.

The chain combines TRBV5-1 with TRBJ2-6; D is unresolved. Deletions cut 6 bases from V and 0 bases from J, with 13 bases between. CDR1 is SGHRS and CDR2 is YFSETQ in the germline V gene. The CDR3 runs to 16 residues. The CDR3 DNA reads TGCGCCAGCAAGGCTGTGGCTAGCTCTGGGGCCAACGTCCTGACTTTC. This translates into CASKAVASSGANVLTF.

The count of this clone is one. The gene calls are TRBV30 and TRBJ2-1, with TRBD1 as a possible D gene (6 bases). Germline CDR1 is GTSNPN and CDR2 is SVGIG (reference sequence). The CDR3 consists of 13 residues. The V and J ends lost 2 bases and 4 bases respectively, with 9 bases between them. CDR3 bases: TGTGCCTGGAGTCATGGACAGTACAATGAGCAGTTCTTC. This encodes CAWSHGQYNEQFF. The full variable domain, in which reference TRBV30 and TRBJ2-1 provide the parts outside the CDR3, is SQTIHQWPATLVQPVGSPLSLECTVEGTSNPNLYWYRQAAGRGLQLLFYSVGIGQISSEVPQNLSASRPQDRQFILSSKKLLLSDSGFYLCAWSHGQYNEQFFGPGTRLTVL.

J is TRBJ1-1 and V is TRBV5-4; tentatively, D is TRBD1 (5 bases). V was cut by 0 bases and J by 1 base, with 7 bases left in between. The germline V gene encodes CDR1 SGHNT and CDR2 YYREEE (reference sequence). The CDR3 spans 14 residues. The CDR3 nucleotides read TGTGCCAGCAGCTTGGAGGGGCGGAACACTGAAGCTTTCTTT. This codes for CASSLEGRNTEAFF.

This clone was counted a few times. The J gene is TRBJ1-4, the V gene TRBV7-3; TRBD1 might be the D (5 bases). CDR1 SGHTA and CDR2 FQGTGA come from the germline V gene. This CDR3 spans 15 amino acids. V lost 5 bases, J lost 4 bases, and 14 bases lay in between. The CDR3 sequence is CASSQTGGFNEKLFF. The CDR3 DNA reads as TGTGCCAGCAGCCAGACGGGGGGATTTAATGAAAAACTGTTTTTT.

The chain combines TRBV5-6 with TRBJ2-4; D might be TRBD1 (6 bases). CDR1 SGHDT and CDR2 YYEEEE come from the germline V gene. V was shortened by 0 bases and J by 5 bases, with 21 bases between the two germline ends. The CDR3 runs to 18 residues. The DNA for the CDR3 is TGTGCCAGCAGCTTGGCGTTATACAGGGCTAACTTCGAAAACATTCAGTACTTC. It is translated as CASSLALYRANFENIQYF.

The chain is built from TRBV29-1 and TRBJ2-6; D remains unclear. Between the trimmed V and J ends, which lost 4 bases and 0 bases, there was a span of 7 bases. The CDR3 contains 14 residues. Germline V lookup: CDR1 SQVTM, CDR2 ANQGSEA. The CDR3 spells CSVGLVSGANVLTF. For the CDR3, the DNA is TGCAGCGTTGGATTGGTCTCTGGGGCCAACGTCCTGACTTTC.

DNA of the CDR3: TGTGCCAGCAGCTCCAATAGGGGGACAGGGGGATATGGCTACACCTTC. Protein sequence: CASSSNRGTGGYGYTF. The chain links TRBV7-2 to TRBJ1-2; 11 bases line up with TRBD1. The germline V gene encodes CDR1 SGHTA and CDR2 FQGNSA. This CDR3 spans 16 amino acids. V was pared by 4 bases and J by 5 bases, with 9 bases of the junction left unmatched.

This chain links TRBV19 with TRBJ1-2; 7 positions match TRBD1. Germline lookup yields CDR1 LNHDA and CDR2 SQIVND (reference sequence). The V gene end was trimmed by 2 bases and the J gene end by 1 base; junction bases not matched to a gene: 4. This CDR3 is 15 amino acids long. CDR3 DNA: TGTGCCAGTAGTATAACCCCAGGGGGTAACTATGGCTACACCTTC. It yields the protein CASSITPGGNYGYTF.

V and J are TRBV11-1 and TRBJ2-3; D is uncertain. Looked up from germline, CDR1 is SGHAT and CDR2 is FQDESV (reference sequence). The CDR3 runs 13 residues. Between the trimmed V and J ends, which lost 0 bases and 4 bases, there was a span of 5 bases. The chain's CDR3 is CASSLAPSDTQYF. CDR3 in DNA: TGTGCCAGCAGCTTAGCGCCATCAGATACGCAGTATTTT.

V usage is TRBV4-1 and J usage is TRBJ1-5; TRBD1 is a possible D gene (6 bases). Deletions cut 2 bases from V and 2 bases from J, with 10 bases between. Germline CDR1 and CDR2: MGHRA and YSYEKL. The CDR3 is 15 amino acids. The CDR3 sequence: CASSQTGKGNQPQHF. CDR3 bases: TGCGCCAGCAGCCAAACAGGGAAGGGCAATCAGCCCCAGCATTTT.

The chain is built from TRBV19 and TRBJ2-7; D gene unclear. V lost 0 bases to trimming and J lost 10 bases, with 10 bases between them. This CDR3 region has 12 residues. Germline V gene data show CDR1 as LNHDA and CDR2 as SQIVND (reference sequence). CDR3 in DNA: TGTGCCAGTAGTATAGATCAAGGCCCCCAGTACTTC. It codes for CASSIDQGPQYF. Drawing the rest from reference TRBV19 and TRBJ2-7, the complete variable domain is DGGITQSPKYLFRKEGQNVTLSCEQNLNHDAMYWYRQDPGQGLRLIYYSQIVNDFQKGDIAEGYSVSREKKESFPLTVTSAQKNPTAFYLCASSIDQGPQYFGPGTRLTVT.

The chain combines TRBV4-2 with TRBJ2-6, with D possibly matching TRBD1 (5 bases). This CDR3 is built from 19 residues. Germline assignment: CDR1 LGHNA and CDR2 YNFKEQ. Trimming removed 0 bases from V and 0 bases from J, with 15 bases in between. The CDR3 spells CASSQDRGQGVSGANVLTF. For the CDR3, the DNA is TGTGCCAGCAGCCAAGATAGGGGCCAGGGCGTCTCTGGGGCCAACGTCCTGACTTTC.

This CDR3 is CASSVGAENQPQHF. DNA for the CDR3: TGTGCCAGCAGTGTAGGGGCGGAAAATCAGCCCCAGCATTTT. The rearrangement uses TRBV2 and TRBJ1-5; perhaps TRBD1 as D (5 bases). Germline CDR1 reads SNHLY; CDR2 reads FYNNEI. The CDR3 has 14 amino acids. V gave up 4 bases and J gave up 4 bases, with 11 bases separating them.

This clone was counted a few times. The same CDR3 also results from other DNA sequences found in this sample. The CDR3 nucleotides read TGTGCCAGCAGCTACACCGGGGAGCTGTTTTTT. Translated, it gives CASSYTGELFF. The chain is built from TRBV2 and TRBJ2-2; no definite D call. V was cut by 6 bases and J by 3 bases, with 2 bases left in between. Germline CDR1 is SNHLY and CDR2 is FYNNEI. This CDR3 contains 11 residues. The entire variable domain, with the rest obtained from reference TRBV2 and TRBJ2-2, is as follows: EPEVTQTPSHQVTQMGQEVILRCVPISNHLYFYWYRQILGQKVEFLVSFYNNEISEKSEIFDDQFSVERPDGSNFTLKIRSTKLEDSAMYFCASSYTGELFFGEGSRLTVL.

This CDR3 reads CASSFSPAPAYGYTF. CDR3 DNA sequence: TGTGCCAGCAGCTTCTCCCCGGCCCCAGCCTATGGCTACACCTTC. The chain couples TRBV7-8 to TRBJ1-2; D is undetermined. V was clipped by 3 bases and J by 4 bases, with 15 bases between them. CDR1 is SGHVS and CDR2 is FQNEAQ in the germline V gene. There are 15 residues in the CDR3.